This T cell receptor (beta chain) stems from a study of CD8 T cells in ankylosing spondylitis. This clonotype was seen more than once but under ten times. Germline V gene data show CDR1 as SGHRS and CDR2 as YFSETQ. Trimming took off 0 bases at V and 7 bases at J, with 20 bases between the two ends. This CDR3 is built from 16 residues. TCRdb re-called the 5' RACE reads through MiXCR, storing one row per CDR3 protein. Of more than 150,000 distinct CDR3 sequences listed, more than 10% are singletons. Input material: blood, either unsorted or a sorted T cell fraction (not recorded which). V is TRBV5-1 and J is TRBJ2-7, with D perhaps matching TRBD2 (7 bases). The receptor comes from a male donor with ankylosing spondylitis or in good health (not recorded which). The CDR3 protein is CASSLANGGPLVEQYF. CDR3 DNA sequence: TGCGCCAGCAGCTTGGCCAACGGGGGGCCTTTGGTTGAGCAGTACTTC.